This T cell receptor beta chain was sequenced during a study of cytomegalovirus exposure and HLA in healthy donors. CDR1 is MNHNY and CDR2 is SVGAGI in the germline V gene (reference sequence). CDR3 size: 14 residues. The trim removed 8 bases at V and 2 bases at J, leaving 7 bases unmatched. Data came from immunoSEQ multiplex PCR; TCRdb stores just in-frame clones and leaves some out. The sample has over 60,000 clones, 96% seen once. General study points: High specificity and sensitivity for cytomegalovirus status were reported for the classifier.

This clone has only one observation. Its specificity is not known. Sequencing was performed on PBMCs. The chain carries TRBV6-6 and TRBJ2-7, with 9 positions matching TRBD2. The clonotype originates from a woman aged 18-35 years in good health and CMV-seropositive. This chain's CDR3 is CASRLAGVTYEQYF. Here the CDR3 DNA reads TGTGCCAGCCGATTAGCGGGAGTAACCTACGAGCAGTACTTC.